Detailed here is one TCR beta chain. Antigen: not known. The data stem from a study of blood T cells in healthy people across ages. A second PCR, run for roughly 7 to 11 cycles, used a sample-barcoded 5' primer plus a J-beta primer mix. Individual samples furnished no less than 2.5 million CDR3-containing paired-end reads apiece. TCRdb re-analysed the 5' RACE reads in MiXCR, keeping a single row per CDR3 protein. The sample yields hundreds of thousands of distinct CDR3 sequences, 35% to 50% seen once. The V gene lost 5 bases and the J gene lost 6 bases, with 20 bases spanning the gap. This CDR3 has 14 amino acids. Germline V CDR1 and CDR2: GTSNPN, SVGIG (reference sequence). Study-wide points: Getting older went along with TCR beta diversity per million T cells dropping roughly linearly. Researchers said unsorted PBMCs prevented a conclusive naive versus antigen-experienced comparison.

Caucasian individuals from Russia who were healthy and aged roughly 6 to 95 acted as donors. The sequenced sample was blood. The V gene is TRBV30, the J gene TRBJ2-7, with D possibly matching TRBD1 (6 bases). The sequence was collected from an elderly man in good health. Here the CDR3 reads CAWGTGSPLSEQYF. The CDR3 DNA is TGTGCCTGGGGAACAGGGTCCCCCTTGAGCGAGCAGTACTTC.